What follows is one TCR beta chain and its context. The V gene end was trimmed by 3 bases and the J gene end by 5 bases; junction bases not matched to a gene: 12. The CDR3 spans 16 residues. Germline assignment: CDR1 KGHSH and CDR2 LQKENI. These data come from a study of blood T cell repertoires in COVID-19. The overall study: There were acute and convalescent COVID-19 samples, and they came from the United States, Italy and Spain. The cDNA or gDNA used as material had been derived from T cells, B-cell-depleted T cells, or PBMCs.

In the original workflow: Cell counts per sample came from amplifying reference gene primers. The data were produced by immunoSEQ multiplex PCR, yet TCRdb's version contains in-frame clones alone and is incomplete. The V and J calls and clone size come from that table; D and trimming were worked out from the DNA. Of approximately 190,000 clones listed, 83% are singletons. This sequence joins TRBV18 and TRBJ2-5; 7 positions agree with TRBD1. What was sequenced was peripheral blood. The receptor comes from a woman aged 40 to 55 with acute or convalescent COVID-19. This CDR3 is CASSPTNSDRLETQYF. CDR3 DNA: TGTGCCAGCTCACCGACGAATTCGGACAGGCTGGAGACCCAGTACTTC. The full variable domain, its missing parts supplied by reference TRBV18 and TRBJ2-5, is NAGVMQNPRHLVRRRGQEARLRCSPMKGHSHVYWYRQLPEEGLKFMVYLQKENIIDESGMPKERFSAEFPKEGPSILRIQQVVRGDSAAYFCASSPTNSDRLETQYFGPGTRLLVL.